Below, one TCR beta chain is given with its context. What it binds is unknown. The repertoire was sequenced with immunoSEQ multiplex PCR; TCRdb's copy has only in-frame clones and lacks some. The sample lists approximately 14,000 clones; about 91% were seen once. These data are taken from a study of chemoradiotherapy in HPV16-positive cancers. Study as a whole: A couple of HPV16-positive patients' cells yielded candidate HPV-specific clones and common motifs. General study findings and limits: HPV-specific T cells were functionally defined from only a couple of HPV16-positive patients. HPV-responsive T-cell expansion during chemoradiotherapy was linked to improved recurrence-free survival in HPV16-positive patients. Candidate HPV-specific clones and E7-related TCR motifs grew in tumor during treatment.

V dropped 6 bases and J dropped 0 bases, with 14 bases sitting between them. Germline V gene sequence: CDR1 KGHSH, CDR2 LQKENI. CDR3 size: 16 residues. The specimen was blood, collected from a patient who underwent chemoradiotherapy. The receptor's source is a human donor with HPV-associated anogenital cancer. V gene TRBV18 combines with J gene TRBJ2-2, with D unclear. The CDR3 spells CASSPERPPNTGELFF. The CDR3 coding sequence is TGTGCCAGCTCCCCCGAACGTCCACCGAACACCGGGGAGCTGTTTTTT.